The present TCR beta chain was sequenced within a study of technical replicates of blood from a handful of donors. Data came from immunoSEQ multiplex PCR; TCRdb stores just in-frame clones and leaves some out. Of roughly 68,000 clones in the sample, more than 85% were seen once. The germline V gene has CDR1 MNHEY and CDR2 SMNVEV (reference sequence). Trimming stripped 5 bases from V and 6 bases from J, with 19 bases between. The CDR3 spans 15 residues. Source material: PBMCs. The receptor was derived from a human donor in good health. Some clones in this sample may be carry-over from other donors' samples. This rearrangement joins TRBV27 to TRBJ2-5, with D tentatively TRBD2 (6 bases). This CDR3 reads CASSPRGSGRQTQYF. The CDR3 nucleotides are TGTGCCAGCAGTCCCCGGGGGTCAGGGAGGCAGACCCAGTACTTC.